This TCR beta chain was observed in a study of identical twins (dated by TCRdb to about 2016). In the study overall: To test whether fetal clonotypes persist, this study deep-sequenced TCR alpha and beta repertoires from monozygotic twins, from unrelated adults of various ages, and from cord blood. Replicate twin experiments were performed at different times using different library preparation protocols to rule out contamination.

This clonotype was seen a few times. Its antigen has not been determined. Per-nucleotide qualities are absent, and no much larger clonotype sits a single base away. Every donor was a healthy Caucasian. Three pairs of female monozygotic twins, all aged roughly 18 to 29 years, made up the twin cohort. RNA for TCR libraries was isolated from peripheral blood mononuclear cells. Study-level results and caveats: The excess sharing between twins in beta out-of-frame sequences was weaker because fewer shared sequences reduced the signal-to-noise ratio. Invariant T cells such as MAIT and iNKT could partly confound zero-insertion analyses, although diverse VJ usage argued against such confounding for most clonotypes. Abundant cord blood beta clonotypes carried fewer insertions; young adult naive repertoires showed a weaker similar trend, while memory repertoires showed none. Because the same donors could not be followed over many years, the conclusions depended on cross-sectional statistical analysis. Compared with coincidental sharing between unrelated individuals, out-of-frame TCR alpha sequences shared between twins had an excess of sequences with low generation probability. Out-of-frame TCR alpha sharing in monozygotic twins was systematically underestimated by recombination models, whereas sharing between unrelated individuals was in agreement with the recombination models.

Library preparation used 5' RACE. Instrument used: Illumina HiSeq 2000. Template switching added a universal primer binding site, and the final cDNA carried a unique molecular identifier that allowed TCR cDNA molecules to be counted accurately. Specific primers in the conserved constant-segment region were used to synthesize first-strand cDNA for TCR alpha and beta chains. To control for contamination, every cDNA library carried two barcodes: a SMART-Mk sample barcode plus Illumina barcodes. TruSeq adapter sequences, together with Illumina sample barcodes, were added in two successive PCR steps. Sequencing of the TCR alpha and beta cDNA libraries was done on the Illumina HiSeq platform using custom primers. Turning to the authors' computational methods: Raw reads were processed with MiGEC to extract unique molecular identifiers, and MiXCR was used to determine CDR3 positions. Recombination models were inferred per individual with the repgenHMM and IGoR tools using an EM algorithm. Shared clonotypes were analyzed with the tcR package in R, and sharing was normalized by the product of cloneset sizes. To study raw recombination without the effects of thymic and clonal selection, out-of-frame nonproductive sequences were analyzed. TCRdb took the public reads, trimmed them with fastp at Q25, ran MiXCR for clone calling and kept in-frame beta chains. Duplicate CDR3 protein sequences are folded into a single record with the most common DNA and genes. The V and J calls reflect TCRdb's pipeline rather than the authors' work. Here the sample has roughly 570,000 distinct CDR3 sequences; around 9.6% occur a single time. The top ten constitute roughly 3.2% of the sample.

The same specimen was also included in a second study, on yellow fever vaccine responses in identical twins. Per that second paper: According to the authors, in identical twins the way T cells responded to vaccination appeared partly convergent and partly personalized. In identical twins, the study followed T cell clones that responded to the vaccine with precision.

This receptor was taken from a woman aged 18-29 years in good health. Specimen: PBMCs.

In nucleotide form, the sequence is TGTGCCAGCGCCTGGGGGGACAATCAGCCCCAGCATTTT. It translates as CASAWGDNQPQHF. The V gene is TRBV7-9 and the J gene is TRBJ1-5, with TRBD1 tentatively as D gene (5 bases match). Cut back by 8 bases and 3 bases, the V and J ends lie 11 bases apart. In the germline V gene (reference sequence), CDR1 corresponds to SEHNR and CDR2 to FQNEAQ. The CDR3 sequence holds 13 residues, the cysteine and phenylalanine included. The CDR3 DNA has 39 bases and is translated from base 1.